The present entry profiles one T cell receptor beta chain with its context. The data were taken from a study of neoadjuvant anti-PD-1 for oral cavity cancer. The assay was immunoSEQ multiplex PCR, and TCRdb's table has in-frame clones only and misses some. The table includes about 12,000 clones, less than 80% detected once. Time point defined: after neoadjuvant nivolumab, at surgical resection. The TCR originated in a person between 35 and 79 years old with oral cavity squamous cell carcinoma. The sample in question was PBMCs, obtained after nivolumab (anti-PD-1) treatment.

CDR3 region: CASSLGTGVTEAFF. CDR3 in DNA: TGCGCCAGCAGCTTGGGTACAGGGGTCACTGAAGCTTTCTTT. The genes are TRBV5-1 and TRBJ1-1; 7 bases are shared with TRBD1. The CDR3 spans 14 residues. The junction had 3 bases not matched to a gene; V was cut back by 0 bases and J by 4 bases. From germline, CDR1 is SGHRS and CDR2 YFSETQ. Filled out from reference TRBV5-1 and TRBJ1-1, the complete variable domain reads KAGVTQTPRYLIKTRGQQVTLSCSPISGHRSVSWYQQTPGQGLQFLFEYFSETQRNKGNFPGRFSGRQFSNSRSEMNVSTLELGDSALYLCASSLGTGVTEAFFGQGTRLTVV.